These 30 T cell receptor beta chains came from one sample sequenced in a study of vaccination and CD4 T cells after COVID-19 (dated 2022 in TCRdb). These receptors are not linked to any known antigen. Libraries were constructed by PCR. This sample was sequenced with an Illumina iSeq 100. At the Johns Hopkins FTIC core, DNA from the cultured CD4+ T cells underwent TCR sequencing with the Oncomine TCR Beta short-read assay. TCRdb reanalyzed the raw reads on its own, using fastp at Q25 for trimming and MiXCR for clone calling, and kept in-frame beta chains. Each entry is one CDR3 protein sequence, shown with its most common DNA and genes. This sample is represented by about 20,000 distinct CDR3 sequences; around 63% of them were singletons. Clones ranked in the top ten supply over 3.5% of the sample. The meaning of the sample's treatment or condition label: approximately nine-day PBMC culture with coronavirus spike peptide pools or control peptides (ViraFEST assay).

Sequenced sample: CD4+ T cells from blood, cultured in vitro. Receptors originate from a human donor who had recovered from COVID-19.

This chain uses TRBV7-9 with TRBJ2-5; D is perhaps TRBD1 (6 bases). This CDR3 region has 15 residues. The germline V gene encodes CDR1 SEHNR and CDR2 FQNEAQ (reference sequence). V lost 5 bases to trimming and J lost 5 bases, with 18 bases between them. CDR3 sequence (DNA): TGTGCCAGCAGCAAAATTGGACAGTTCATGGAGACCCAGTACTTC. This encodes CASSKIGQFMETQYF.

This chain connects TRBV2 to TRBJ1-2; D is ambiguous. The germline gives CDR1 SNHLY, CDR2 FYNNEI. The CDR3 has 13 residues. The V and J ends lost 6 bases and 4 bases respectively, with 12 bases between them. CDR3 in amino acids: CASRAGPVYGYTF. For the CDR3, the DNA is TGTGCCAGCAGGGCTGGGCCCGTCTATGGCTACACCTTC. Combining the CDR3 with reference TRBV2 and TRBJ1-2 gives the whole variable domain EPEVTQTPSHQVTQMGQEVILRCVPISNHLYFYWYRQILGQKVEFLVSFYNNEISEKSEIFDDQFSVERPDGSNFTLKIRSTKLEDSAMYFCASRAGPVYGYTFGSGTRLTVV.

This clonotype turned up a few times. This chain links TRBV30 with TRBJ1-6, with D hard to call. The CDR3 contains 14 residues. The germline gives CDR1 GTSNPN, CDR2 SVGIG (reference sequence). Deletions cut 0 bases from V and 9 bases from J, with 12 bases between. Here the CDR3 reads CAWSVLGGGSPLHF. Written as DNA, the CDR3 is TGTGCCTGGAGTGTACTGGGTGGCGGTTCACCCCTCCACTTT.

This chain uses TRBV6-1 with TRBJ1-6; D uncertain. The CDR3 sequence is 11 residues long. The germline V gene encodes CDR1 MNHNS and CDR2 SASEGT. This CDR3 reads CATDENSPLHF. Here the CDR3 DNA reads TGTGCGACGGATGAGAATTCACCCCTCCACTTT.

This clonotype showed up just a few times. The chain uses TRBV7-2 and TRBJ1-1; D possibly corresponds to TRBD1 (5 bases). CDR3 length: 14 amino acids. Trimming took 4 bases from V and 0 from J, leaving 9 bases between them. Per germline, CDR1 SGHTA and CDR2 FQGNSA. The CDR3 loop is CASSSQVMNTEAFF. The CDR3 region has the DNA TGTGCCAGCAGCTCACAGGTGATGAACACTGAAGCTTTCTTT.

This clonotype was found a few times. The chain couples TRBV25-1 to TRBJ1-1; D ambiguous. The CDR3 has 14 residues. The germline V gene encodes CDR1 MGHDK and CDR2 SYGVNS. The germline V and J ends were trimmed by 5 bases and 1 base, with 11 bases remaining between them. The CDR3 DNA reads TGTGCCAGCAGTCGCTTTTCAGGGAACACTGAAGCTTTCTTT. Translating gives CASSRFSGNTEAFF.

This clonotype was observed a handful of times. The V and J genes are TRBV7-2 and TRBJ2-2; D is undetermined. Germline V lookup: CDR1 SGHTA, CDR2 FQGNSA. The CDR3 has 12 amino acids. V was trimmed by 6 bases and J by 2 bases, leaving 4 bases between them. The CDR3 DNA reads TGTGCCAGCAGGTACAACACCGGGGAGCTGTTTTTT. Residues: CASRYNTGELFF.

This clonotype was seen a handful of times. The chain recombines TRBV6-2 or TRBV6-3 with TRBJ2-7; TRBD2 agrees at 12 bases. CDR3 length: 13 residues. Germline V gene data show CDR1 as MNHEY and CDR2 as SVGEGT. The V gene end was trimmed by 9 bases and the J gene end by 9 bases; junction bases not matched to a gene: 9. The CDR3 DNA is TGTGCCAGTCGACTAGCGGGGGCCTCGGGGCAGTACTTC. It translates to CASRLAGASGQYF.

The chain combines TRBV18 with TRBJ2-7; D possibly matches TRBD1 or TRBD2 (6 bases each). From germline, CDR1 is KGHSH and CDR2 LQKENI. Trimming pared 1 base from V and 5 bases from J, leaving 18 bases between. The CDR3 extends over 16 amino acids. CDR3 coding DNA: TGTGCCAGCTCACCACTACCCCCGGGGGCCCTAGACGAGCAGTACTTC. Its protein is CASSPLPPGALDEQYF.

Only one count was recorded for this clonotype. V gene TRBV7-9 combines with J gene TRBJ2-5; D is ambiguous. The CDR3 is 13 amino acids. Trimming shortened V by 1 base and J by 7 bases, and 10 bases separated the two germline ends. The germline CDR1 and CDR2 sequences are SEHNR and FQNEAQ (reference sequence). The CDR3 bases are TGTGCCAGCAGCTTAGGATCCACCTGGACCCAGTACTTC. Translated, it gives CASSLGSTWTQYF.

The chain employs TRBV27 and TRBJ2-2; 7 bases fit TRBD1. Trimming took 7 bases from V and 4 from J; bases not matched to a gene: 6. This CDR3 spans 14 amino acids. Germline V gene sequence: CDR1 MNHEY, CDR2 SMNVEV (reference sequence). In DNA, the CDR3 is TGTGCCAGCACCCTAAACAGGGGCACCGGGGAGCTGTTTTTT. Translation gives CASTLNRGTGELFF.

The rearrangement uses TRBV28 and TRBJ2-5; D is perhaps TRBD1 or TRBD2 (5 bases each). V dropped 5 bases and J dropped 1 base, with 11 bases sitting between them. Germline-derived CDR1 and CDR2 are MDHEN and SYDVKM. This CDR3 has 14 residues. CDR3 amino acids: CASSGTGLQETQYF. DNA for the CDR3: TGTGCCAGCAGTGGGACGGGGCTCCAAGAGACCCAGTACTTC. The full variable domain, in which reference TRBV28 and TRBJ2-5 provide the parts outside the CDR3, is DVKVTQSSRYLVKRTGEKVFLECVQDMDHENMFWYRQDPGLGLRLIYFSYDVKMKEKGDIPEGYSVSREKKERFSLILESASTNQTSMYLCASSGTGLQETQYFGPGTRLLVL.

The chain combines TRBV20-1 with TRBJ1-2; the D is unclear. Germline V CDR1 and CDR2: DFQATT, SNEGSKA (reference sequence). This CDR3 contains 15 residues. Deletions cut 1 base from V and 3 bases from J, with 15 bases between. CDR3 nucleotide sequence: TGCAGTGCTAGAGCCCTTCTCCTTAGGGACTATGGCTACACCTTC. It is translated as CSARALLLRDYGYTF.

In this sample, this clonotype turned up once. V and J are TRBV27 and TRBJ2-1, with a possible D match to TRBD1 (6 bases). Trimming took 2 bases from V and 7 from J, leaving 12 bases between them. The germline CDR1 and CDR2 sequences are MNHEY and SMNVEV (reference sequence). The CDR3 has 14 residues. CDR3 amino acids: CASSLPSRGNEQFF. The CDR3 bases are TGTGCCAGCAGTTTACCCTCGAGGGGGAATGAGCAGTTCTTC.

The sample holds a few counts of this clonotype. V usage is TRBV15 and J usage is TRBJ1-1; no definite D call. Germline V gene sequence: CDR1 LNHNV, CDR2 YYDKDF (reference sequence). With 1 base removed from V and 4 bases from J, the gap between germline ends came to 10 bases. The CDR3 runs to 14 residues. Here the CDR3 DNA reads TGTGCCACCAGCAGAGCGTGGGGATCCACTGAAGCTTTCTTT. This codes for CATSRAWGSTEAFF.

The chain recombines TRBV10-3 with TRBJ1-1; D not resolved. Per germline, CDR1 ENHRY and CDR2 SYGVKD. The V end lost 6 bases, the J end lost 2 bases, and 13 bases lay between the germline ends. CDR3 length: 14 amino acids. CDR3: CAISTPGINTEAFF. The CDR3 region has the DNA TGTGCCATCAGCACGCCCGGGATTAACACTGAAGCTTTCTTT.

The chain is built from TRBV6-2 or TRBV6-3 and TRBJ1-1; maybe TRBD1 (6 bases). The ends were cut back, 8 bases at V and 6 bases at J, with 13 bases in the middle. The CDR3 consists of 12 residues. The germline V gene encodes CDR1 MNHEY and CDR2 SVGEGT. The CDR3 is CASHAGAPEAFF. CDR3 bases: TGTGCCAGCCACGCAGGGGCCCCTGAAGCTTTCTTT.

V is TRBV15 and J is TRBJ2-3, with 8 bases fitting TRBD2. J was trimmed by 1 base and V by 2 bases; bases with no gene match: 2. CDR3 length equals 15 residues. CDR1 is LNHNV and CDR2 is YYDKDF in the germline V gene (reference sequence). CDR3 in DNA: TGTGCCACCAGCAGACTGCGGGGGGGCACAGATACGCAGTATTTT. The encoded protein is CATSRLRGGTDTQYF.

V usage is TRBV5-1 and J usage is TRBJ1-1; D remains unclear. The CDR3 has 15 amino acids. V was trimmed by 4 bases and J by 0 bases, leaving 13 bases between them. Germline V gene data show CDR1 as SGHRS and CDR2 as YFSETQ. DNA for the CDR3: TGCGCCAGCAGCCGGCGGTCCTCCATGAACACTGAAGCTTTCTTT. The encoded protein is CASSRRSSMNTEAFF. The full variable domain, with the rest looked up from reference TRBV5-1 and TRBJ1-1, is KAGVTQTPRYLIKTRGQQVTLSCSPISGHRSVSWYQQTPGQGLQFLFEYFSETQRNKGNFPGRFSGRQFSNSRSEMNVSTLELGDSALYLCASSRRSSMNTEAFFGQGTRLTVV.

The rearrangement links TRBV14 to TRBJ1-2; D is uncertain. The CDR3 loop spans 13 amino acids. V was clipped by 0 bases and J by 3 bases, with 5 bases between them. Germline lookup yields CDR1 SGHDN and CDR2 FVKESK. CDR3 sequence (DNA): TGTGCCAGCAGCCAAGAAAGGCACTATGGCTACACCTTC. Translating gives CASSQERHYGYTF.

The chain employs TRBV20-1 and TRBJ2-1; a weak D match, TRBD2 (6 bases). This CDR3 is 13 amino acids long. The V gene lost 5 bases and the J gene lost 6 bases, with 14 bases spanning the gap. Germline V gene data show CDR1 as DFQATT and CDR2 as SNEGSKA (reference sequence). DNA for the CDR3: TGCAGTGCTGTCGGGACTGCTACCAATGAGCAGTTCTTC. Its protein product is CSAVGTATNEQFF.

A word on this clonotype: At one boundary the junction diverges from the germline segment, which might be a read error. The rearrangement uses TRBV7-7 and TRBJ2-5; D call uncertain. The CDR3 is 13 residues long. The germline V gene has CDR1 SSHAT and CDR2 FNYEAQ (reference sequence). The CDR3 region is CASSSSRGETQYF. As DNA, the CDR3 is TGTGCTAGCAGCTCCTCTAGAGGAGAGACCCAGTACTTC. The full variable domain, with the rest looked up from reference TRBV7-7 and TRBJ2-5, is GAGVSQSPRYKVTKRGQDVTLRCDPISSHATLYWYQQALGQGPEFLTYFNYEAQPDKSGLPSDRFSAERPEGSISTLTIQRTEQRDSAMYRCASSSSRGETQYFGPGTRLLVL.

This clonotype was detected a few times. The rearrangement links TRBV2 to TRBJ1-5, with D perhaps TRBD1 (5 bases). Germline CDR1 is SNHLY and CDR2 is FYNNEI. Trimming removed 5 bases at V and 6 bases at J, with 17 bases between. The CDR3 spans 15 residues. The CDR3 DNA is TGTGCCAGCAGTAACCCAGGGCGGGGGTTTCAGCCCCAGCATTTT. This gives the protein CASSNPGRGFQPQHF. Full variable domain (missing parts from reference TRBV2 and TRBJ1-5): EPEVTQTPSHQVTQMGQEVILRCVPISNHLYFYWYRQILGQKVEFLVSFYNNEISEKSEIFDDQFSVERPDGSNFTLKIRSTKLEDSAMYFCASSNPGRGFQPQHFGDGTRLSIL.

The rearrangement links TRBV11-2 to TRBJ1-3; D gene uncertain. Germline CDR1 reads SGHAT; CDR2 reads FQNNGV. This CDR3 is built from 14 residues. Trimming took off 1 base at V and 0 bases at J, with 4 bases between the two ends. CDR3 nucleotides: TGTGCCAGCAGCTTAGGGAACTCTGGAAACACCATATATTTT. The encoded protein is CASSLGNSGNTIYF.

This chain links TRBV20-1 with TRBJ1-1; D not certain. In germline, CDR1 is DFQATT, CDR2 SNEGSKA (reference sequence). The CDR3 is 14 amino acids. Trimming took 3 bases from V and 0 from J, leaving 11 bases between them. CDR3 protein: CSASGGSLNTEAFF. CDR3 nucleotides: TGCAGTGCTAGTGGCGGCAGCCTGAACACTGAAGCTTTCTTT.

The rearrangement uses TRBV6-1 and TRBJ2-7; D gene ambiguous. The ends were cut back, 6 bases at V and 6 bases at J, with 21 bases in the middle. There are 15 residues in the CDR3. Germline assignment: CDR1 MNHNS and CDR2 SASEGT. CDR3 sequence (DNA): TGTGCCAGCAGAACACCGGGCCGACCCTCCGGCGAGCAGTACTTC. This sequence encodes CASRTPGRPSGEQYF.

The gene calls are TRBV6-2 or TRBV6-3 and TRBJ1-2, with a weak D call TRBD1 (6 bases). V gave up 7 bases and J gave up 0 bases, with 21 bases separating them. The germline CDR1 and CDR2 sequences are MNHEY and SVGEGT. CDR3 length: 17 residues. CDR3 protein: CASKSPSTGITNYGYTF. CDR3 nucleotides: TGTGCCAGCAAATCACCCTCGACAGGAATCACTAACTATGGCTACACCTTC.

This chain joins TRBV2 and TRBJ1-1; no reliable D call. Germline V gene data show CDR1 as SNHLY and CDR2 as FYNNEI. The CDR3 has 14 residues. The V end was cut by 6 bases, the J end by 4 bases, with 15 bases between. The CDR3, as DNA: TGTGCCAGCAGAAAGAGGAATGACGGCACTGAAGCTTTCTTT. Translating gives CASRKRNDGTEAFF.

This clonotype has just a few counts. The J gene is TRBJ1-2, the V gene TRBV7-3; 10 bases fit TRBD1. Germline CDR1 is SGHTA and CDR2 is FQGTGA. Losses at the gene ends were 0 bases for V and 6 bases for J; bases not matched to a gene: 4. This CDR3 has 15 residues. The CDR3 loop reads CASSLTSTGGDGYTF. The CDR3 DNA is TGTGCCAGCAGCTTAACGTCGACAGGGGGCGATGGCTACACCTTC.

The chain couples TRBV30 to TRBJ1-5; unclear D gene. This CDR3 has 14 amino acids. Trimming cost V 6 bases and J 0 bases, with 12 bases left between them. The germline CDR1 and CDR2 sequences are GTSNPN and SVGIG (reference sequence). The CDR3 DNA is TGTGCCTGCCGAGGAGGAGGTAGCAATCAGCCCCAGCATTTT. This sequence encodes CACRGGGSNQPQHF.